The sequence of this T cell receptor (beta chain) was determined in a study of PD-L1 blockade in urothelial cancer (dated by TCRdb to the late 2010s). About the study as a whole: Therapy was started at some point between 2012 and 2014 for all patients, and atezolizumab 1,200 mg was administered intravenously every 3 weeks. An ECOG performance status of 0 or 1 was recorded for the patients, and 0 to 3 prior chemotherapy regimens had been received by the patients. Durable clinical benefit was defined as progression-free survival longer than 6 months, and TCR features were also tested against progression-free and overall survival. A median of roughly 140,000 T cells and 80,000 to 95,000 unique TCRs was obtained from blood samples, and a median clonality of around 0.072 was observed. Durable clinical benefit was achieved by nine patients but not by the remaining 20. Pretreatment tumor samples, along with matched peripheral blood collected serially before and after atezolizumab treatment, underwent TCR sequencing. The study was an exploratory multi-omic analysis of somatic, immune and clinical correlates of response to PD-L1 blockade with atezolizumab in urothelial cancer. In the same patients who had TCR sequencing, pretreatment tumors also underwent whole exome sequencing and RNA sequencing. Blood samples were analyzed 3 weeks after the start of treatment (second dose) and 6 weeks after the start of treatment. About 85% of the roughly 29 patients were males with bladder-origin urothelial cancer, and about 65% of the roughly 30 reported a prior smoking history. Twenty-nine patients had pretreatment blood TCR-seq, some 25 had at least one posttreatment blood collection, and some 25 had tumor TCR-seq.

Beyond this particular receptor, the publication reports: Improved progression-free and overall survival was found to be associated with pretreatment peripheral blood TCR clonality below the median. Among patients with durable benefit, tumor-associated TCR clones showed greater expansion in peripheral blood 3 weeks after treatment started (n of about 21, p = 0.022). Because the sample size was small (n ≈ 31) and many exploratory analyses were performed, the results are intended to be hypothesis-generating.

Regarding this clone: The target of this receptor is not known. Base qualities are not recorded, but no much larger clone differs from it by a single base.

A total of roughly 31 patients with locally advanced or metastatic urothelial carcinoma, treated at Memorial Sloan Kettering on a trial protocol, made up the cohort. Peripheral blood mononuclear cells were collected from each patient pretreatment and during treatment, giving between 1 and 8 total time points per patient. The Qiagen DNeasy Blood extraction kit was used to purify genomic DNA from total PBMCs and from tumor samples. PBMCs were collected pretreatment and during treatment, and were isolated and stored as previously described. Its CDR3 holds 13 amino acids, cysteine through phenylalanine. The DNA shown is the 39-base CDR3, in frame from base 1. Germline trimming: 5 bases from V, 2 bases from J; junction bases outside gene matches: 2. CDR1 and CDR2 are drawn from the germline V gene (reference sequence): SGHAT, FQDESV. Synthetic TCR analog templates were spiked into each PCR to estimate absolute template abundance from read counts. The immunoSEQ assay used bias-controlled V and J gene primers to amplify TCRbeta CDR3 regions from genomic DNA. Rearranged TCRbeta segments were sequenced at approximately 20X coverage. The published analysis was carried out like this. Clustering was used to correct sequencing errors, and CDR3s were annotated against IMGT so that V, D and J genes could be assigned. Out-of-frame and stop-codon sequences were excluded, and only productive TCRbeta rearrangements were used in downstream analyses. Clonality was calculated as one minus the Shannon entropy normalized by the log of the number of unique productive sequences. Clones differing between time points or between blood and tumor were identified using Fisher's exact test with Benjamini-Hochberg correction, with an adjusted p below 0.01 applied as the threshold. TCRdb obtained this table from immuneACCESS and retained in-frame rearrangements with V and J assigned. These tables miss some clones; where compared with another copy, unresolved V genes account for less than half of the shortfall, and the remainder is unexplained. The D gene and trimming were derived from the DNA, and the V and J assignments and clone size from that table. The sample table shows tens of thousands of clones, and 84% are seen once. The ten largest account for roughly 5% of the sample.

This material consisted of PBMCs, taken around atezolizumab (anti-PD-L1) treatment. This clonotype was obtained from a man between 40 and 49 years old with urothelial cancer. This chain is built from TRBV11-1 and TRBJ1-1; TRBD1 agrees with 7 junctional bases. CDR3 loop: CASSHRGNTEAFF. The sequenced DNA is TGTGCCAGCAGCCACAGGGGAAACACTGAAGCTTTCTTT. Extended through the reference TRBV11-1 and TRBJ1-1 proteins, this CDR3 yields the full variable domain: EAEVAQSPRYKITEKSQAVAFWCDPISGHATLYWYRQILGQGPELLVQFQDESVVDDSQLPKDRFSAERLKGVDSTLKIQPAELGDSAMYLCASSHRGNTEAFFGQGTRLTVV.